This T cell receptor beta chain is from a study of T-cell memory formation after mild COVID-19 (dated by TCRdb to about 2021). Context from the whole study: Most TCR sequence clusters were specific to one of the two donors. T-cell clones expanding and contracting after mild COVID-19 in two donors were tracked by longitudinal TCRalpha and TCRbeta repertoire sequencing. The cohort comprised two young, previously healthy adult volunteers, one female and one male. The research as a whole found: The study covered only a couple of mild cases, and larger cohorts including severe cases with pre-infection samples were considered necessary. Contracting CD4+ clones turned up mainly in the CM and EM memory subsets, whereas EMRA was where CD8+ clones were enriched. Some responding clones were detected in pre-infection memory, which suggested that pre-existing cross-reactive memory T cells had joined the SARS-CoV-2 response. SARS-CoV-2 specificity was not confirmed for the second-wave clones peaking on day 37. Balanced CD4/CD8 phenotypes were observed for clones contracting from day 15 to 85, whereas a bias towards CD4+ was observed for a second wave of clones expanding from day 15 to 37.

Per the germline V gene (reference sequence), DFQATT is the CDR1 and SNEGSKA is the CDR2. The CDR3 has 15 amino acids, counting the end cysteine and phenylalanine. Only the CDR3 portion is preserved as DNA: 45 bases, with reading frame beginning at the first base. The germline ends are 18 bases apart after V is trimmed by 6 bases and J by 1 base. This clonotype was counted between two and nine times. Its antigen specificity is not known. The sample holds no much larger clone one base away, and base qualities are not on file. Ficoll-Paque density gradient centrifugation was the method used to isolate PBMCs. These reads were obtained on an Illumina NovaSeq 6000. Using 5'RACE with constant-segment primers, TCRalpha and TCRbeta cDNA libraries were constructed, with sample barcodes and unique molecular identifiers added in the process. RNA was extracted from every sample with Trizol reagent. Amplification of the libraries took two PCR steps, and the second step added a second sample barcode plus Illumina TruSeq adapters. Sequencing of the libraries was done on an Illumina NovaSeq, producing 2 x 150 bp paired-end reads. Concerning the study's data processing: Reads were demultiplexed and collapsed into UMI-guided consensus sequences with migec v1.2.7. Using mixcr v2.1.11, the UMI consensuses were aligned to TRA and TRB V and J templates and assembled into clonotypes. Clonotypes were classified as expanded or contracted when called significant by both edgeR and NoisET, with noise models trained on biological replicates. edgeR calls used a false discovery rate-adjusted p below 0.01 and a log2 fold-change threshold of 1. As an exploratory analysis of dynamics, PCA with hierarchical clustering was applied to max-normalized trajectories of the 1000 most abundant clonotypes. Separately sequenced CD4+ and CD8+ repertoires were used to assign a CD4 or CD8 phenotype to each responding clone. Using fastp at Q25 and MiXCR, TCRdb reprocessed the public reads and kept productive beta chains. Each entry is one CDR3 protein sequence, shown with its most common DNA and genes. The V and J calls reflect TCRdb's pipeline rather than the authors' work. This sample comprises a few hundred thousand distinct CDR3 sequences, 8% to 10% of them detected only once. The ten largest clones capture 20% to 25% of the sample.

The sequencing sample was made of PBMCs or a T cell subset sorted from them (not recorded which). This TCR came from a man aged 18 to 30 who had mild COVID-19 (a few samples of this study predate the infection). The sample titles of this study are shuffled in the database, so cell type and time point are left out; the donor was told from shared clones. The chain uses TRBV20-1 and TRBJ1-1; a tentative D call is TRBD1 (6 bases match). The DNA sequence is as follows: TGCAGTGCCCTTCCCACAGGGTCCGAGAACACTGAAGCTTTCTTT. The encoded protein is CSALPTGSENTEAFF.